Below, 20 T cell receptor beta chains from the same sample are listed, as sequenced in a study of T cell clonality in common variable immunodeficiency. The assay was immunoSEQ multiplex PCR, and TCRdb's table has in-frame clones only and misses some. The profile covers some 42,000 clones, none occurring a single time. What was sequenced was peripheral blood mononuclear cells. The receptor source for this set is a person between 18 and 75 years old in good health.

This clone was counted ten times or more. The CDR3 bases that were read are TGTGCCAGCTCACCCTCGCCGGGACAGGGGGTCGAG. This codes for CASSPSPGQGVE. The full CDR3 reads CASSPSPGQGVEQYF. V and J are TRBV18 and TRBJ2-7, with 11 bases identical to TRBD1. The sequence runs out 3 residues before the end of the CDR3; the remainder is reconstructed from the germline J gene. The J segment lost 6 bases and the V segment lost 3 bases, leaving 7 bases of the junction unmatched. The CDR3 has 15 residues. The germline V gene encodes CDR1 KGHSH and CDR2 LQKENI.

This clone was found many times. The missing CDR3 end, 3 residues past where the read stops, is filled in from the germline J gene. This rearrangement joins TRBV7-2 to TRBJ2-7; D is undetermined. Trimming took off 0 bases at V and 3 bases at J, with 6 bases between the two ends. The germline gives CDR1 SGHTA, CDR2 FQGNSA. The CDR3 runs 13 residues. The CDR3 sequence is CASSLASYYEQYF. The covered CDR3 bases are TGTGCCAGCAGCTTAGCATCCTACTACGAG.

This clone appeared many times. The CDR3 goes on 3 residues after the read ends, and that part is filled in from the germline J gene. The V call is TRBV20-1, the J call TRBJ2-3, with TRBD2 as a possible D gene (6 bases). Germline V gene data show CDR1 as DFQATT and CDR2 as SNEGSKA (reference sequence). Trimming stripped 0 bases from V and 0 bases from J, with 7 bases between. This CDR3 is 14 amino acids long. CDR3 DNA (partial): TGCAGTGCTAGAGAACTAGCTAGCACAGATACG. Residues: CSARELASTDT. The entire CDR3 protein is CSARELASTDTQYF.

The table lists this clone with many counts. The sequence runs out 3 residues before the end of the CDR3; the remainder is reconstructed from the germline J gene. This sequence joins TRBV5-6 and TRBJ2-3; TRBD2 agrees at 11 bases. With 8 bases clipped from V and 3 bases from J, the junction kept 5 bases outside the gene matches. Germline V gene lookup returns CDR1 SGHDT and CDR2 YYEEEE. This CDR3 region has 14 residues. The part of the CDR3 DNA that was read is TGTGCCAGTAAACTAGCGGGAGTGACAGATACG. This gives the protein CASKLAGVTDT. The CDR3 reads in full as CASKLAGVTDTQYF.

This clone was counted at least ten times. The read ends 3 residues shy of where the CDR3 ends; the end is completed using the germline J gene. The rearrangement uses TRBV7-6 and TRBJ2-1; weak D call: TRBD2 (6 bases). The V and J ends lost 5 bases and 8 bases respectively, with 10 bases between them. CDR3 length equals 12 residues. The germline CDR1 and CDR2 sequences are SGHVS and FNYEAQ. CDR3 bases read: TGTGCCAGCAGCCTCTCGGGGGATGAG. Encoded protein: CASSLSGDE. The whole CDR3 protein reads CASSLSGDEQFF.

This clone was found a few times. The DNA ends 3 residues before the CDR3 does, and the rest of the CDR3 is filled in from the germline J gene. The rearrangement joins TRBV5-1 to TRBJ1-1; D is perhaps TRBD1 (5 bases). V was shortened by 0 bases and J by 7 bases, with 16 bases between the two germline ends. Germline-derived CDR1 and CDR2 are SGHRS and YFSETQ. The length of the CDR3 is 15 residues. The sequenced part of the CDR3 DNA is TGCGCCAGCAGCTTGGCCGTGCTAGGGGAAGGTGAA. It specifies CASSLAVLGEGE. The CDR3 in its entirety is CASSLAVLGEGEAFF.

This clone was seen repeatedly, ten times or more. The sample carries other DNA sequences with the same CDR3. The CDR3 DNA, read in part, is TGTGCCAGCAGAACCGGGACAGGGGGTTACGAG. Protein: CASRTGTGGYE. In full, the CDR3 reads CASRTGTGGYEQYF. The chain is built from TRBV28 and TRBJ2-7, with TRBD1 matching over 11 bases. The sequenced fragment ends 3 residues before the CDR3 boundary, so the rest is inferred from the germline J gene. This CDR3 has 14 amino acids. Trimming cost V 6 bases and J 4 bases; bases outside gene matches: 5. Looked up from germline, CDR1 is MDHEN and CDR2 is SYDVKM.

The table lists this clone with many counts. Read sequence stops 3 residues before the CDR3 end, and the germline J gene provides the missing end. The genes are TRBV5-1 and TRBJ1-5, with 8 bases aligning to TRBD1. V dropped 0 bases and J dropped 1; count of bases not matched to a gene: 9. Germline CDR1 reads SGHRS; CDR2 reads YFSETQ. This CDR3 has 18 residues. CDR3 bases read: TGCGCCAGCAGCTTGGGCTACAGGGGGGGTGGGAGCAATCAGCCC. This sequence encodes CASSLGYRGGGSNQP. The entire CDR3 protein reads CASSLGYRGGGSNQPQHF. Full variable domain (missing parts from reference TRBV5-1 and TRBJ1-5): KAGVTQTPRYLIKTRGQQVTLSCSPISGHRSVSWYQQTPGQGLQFLFEYFSETQRNKGNFPGRFSGRQFSNSRSEMNVSTLELGDSALYLCASSLGYRGGGSNQPQHFGDGTRLSIL.

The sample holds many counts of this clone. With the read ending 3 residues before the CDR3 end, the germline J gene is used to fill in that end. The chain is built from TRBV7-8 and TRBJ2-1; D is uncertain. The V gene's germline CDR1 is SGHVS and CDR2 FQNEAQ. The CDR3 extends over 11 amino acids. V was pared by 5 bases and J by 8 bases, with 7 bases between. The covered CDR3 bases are TGTGCCAGCAGCCCAGTTGATGAG. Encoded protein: CASSPVDE. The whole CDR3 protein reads CASSPVDEQFF.

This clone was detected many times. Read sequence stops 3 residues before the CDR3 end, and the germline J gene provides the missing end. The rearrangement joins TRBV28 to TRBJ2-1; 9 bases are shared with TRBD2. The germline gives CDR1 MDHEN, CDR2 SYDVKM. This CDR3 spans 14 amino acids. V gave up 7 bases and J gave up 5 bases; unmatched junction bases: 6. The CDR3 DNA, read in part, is TGTGCCAGCATTAGGAGCGGGAGGCACAATGAG. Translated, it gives CASIRSGRHNE. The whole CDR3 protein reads CASIRSGRHNEQFF.

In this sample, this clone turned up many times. The chain's CDR3 is CASSQGERATYEQYF. The sequenced CDR3 bases are TGTGCCAGCAGCCAAGGGGAGCGGGCCACCTACGAG. J is TRBJ2-7 and V is TRBV4-2; D might be TRBD2 (6 bases). From the germline J gene comes the end of the CDR3, since the read stops 3 residues before it. Germline lookup yields CDR1 LGHNA and CDR2 YNFKEQ. This CDR3 has 15 residues. Trimming took off 1 base at V and 2 bases at J, with 12 bases between the two ends.

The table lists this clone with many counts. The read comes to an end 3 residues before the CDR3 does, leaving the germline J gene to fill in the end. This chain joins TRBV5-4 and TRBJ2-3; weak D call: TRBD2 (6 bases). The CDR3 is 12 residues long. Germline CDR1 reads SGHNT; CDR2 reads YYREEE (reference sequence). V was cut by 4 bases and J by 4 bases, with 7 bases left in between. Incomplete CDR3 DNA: TGTGCCAGCAGCCGGGACTCAGATACG. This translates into CASSRDSDT. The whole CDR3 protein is CASSRDSDTQYF.

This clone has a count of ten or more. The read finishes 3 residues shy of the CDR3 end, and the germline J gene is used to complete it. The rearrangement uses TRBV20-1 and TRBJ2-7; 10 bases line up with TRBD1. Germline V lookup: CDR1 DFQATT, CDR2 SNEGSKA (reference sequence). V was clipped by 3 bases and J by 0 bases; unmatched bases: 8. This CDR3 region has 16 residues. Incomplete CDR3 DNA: TGCAGTGCTAGTTTGTCGGGACAGGGGAGCTCCTACGAG. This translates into CSASLSGQGSSYE. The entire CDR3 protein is CSASLSGQGSSYEQYF.

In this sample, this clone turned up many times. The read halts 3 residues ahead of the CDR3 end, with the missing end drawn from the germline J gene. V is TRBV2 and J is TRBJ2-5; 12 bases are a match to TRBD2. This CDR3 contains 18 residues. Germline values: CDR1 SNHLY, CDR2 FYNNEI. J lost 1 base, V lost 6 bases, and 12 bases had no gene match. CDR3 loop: CASRRGAKTSGGQETQYF. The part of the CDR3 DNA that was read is TGTGCCAGCAGGCGGGGGGCCAAGACTAGCGGGGGCCAAGAGACC.

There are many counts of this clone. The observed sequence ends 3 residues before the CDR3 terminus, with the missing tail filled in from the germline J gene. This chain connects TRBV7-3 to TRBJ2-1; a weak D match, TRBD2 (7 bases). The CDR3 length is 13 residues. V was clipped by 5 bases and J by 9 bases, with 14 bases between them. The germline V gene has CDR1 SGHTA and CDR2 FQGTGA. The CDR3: CASSIGLGGEQFF. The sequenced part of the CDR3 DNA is TGTGCCAGCAGCATTGGACTAGGGGGTGAG.

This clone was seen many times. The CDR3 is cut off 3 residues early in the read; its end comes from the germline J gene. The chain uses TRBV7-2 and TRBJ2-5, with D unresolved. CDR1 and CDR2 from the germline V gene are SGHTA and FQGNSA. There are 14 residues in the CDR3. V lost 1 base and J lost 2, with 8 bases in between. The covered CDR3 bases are TGTGCCAGCAGCTTAGTTCGTGCGCAAGAGACC. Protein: CASSLVRAQET. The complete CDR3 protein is CASSLVRAQETQYF. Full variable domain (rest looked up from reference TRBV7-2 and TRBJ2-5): GAGVSQSPSNKVTEKGKDVELRCDPISGHTALYWYRQSLGQGLEFLIYFQGNSAPDKSGLPSDRFSAERTGGSVSTLTIQRTQQEDSAVYLCASSLVRAQETQYFGPGTRLLVL.

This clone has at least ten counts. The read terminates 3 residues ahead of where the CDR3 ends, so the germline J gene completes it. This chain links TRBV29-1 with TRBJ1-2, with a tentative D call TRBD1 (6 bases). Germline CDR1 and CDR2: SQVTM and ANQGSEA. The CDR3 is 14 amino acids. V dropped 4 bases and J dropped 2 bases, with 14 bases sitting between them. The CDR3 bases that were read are TGCAGCGTTGGTATAACAGGGCCGAACTATGGC. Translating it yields CSVGITGPNYG. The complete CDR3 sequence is CSVGITGPNYGYTF.

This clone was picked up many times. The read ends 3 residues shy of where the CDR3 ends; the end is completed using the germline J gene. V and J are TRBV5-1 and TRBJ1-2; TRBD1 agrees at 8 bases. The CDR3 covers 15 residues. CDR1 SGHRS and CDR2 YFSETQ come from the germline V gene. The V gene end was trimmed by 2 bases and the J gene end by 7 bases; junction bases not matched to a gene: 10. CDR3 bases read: TGCGCCAGCAGCTTAACCTCAGGGGGCGAGGCTGGC. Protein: CASSLTSGGEAG. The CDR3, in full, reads CASSLTSGGEAGYTF.

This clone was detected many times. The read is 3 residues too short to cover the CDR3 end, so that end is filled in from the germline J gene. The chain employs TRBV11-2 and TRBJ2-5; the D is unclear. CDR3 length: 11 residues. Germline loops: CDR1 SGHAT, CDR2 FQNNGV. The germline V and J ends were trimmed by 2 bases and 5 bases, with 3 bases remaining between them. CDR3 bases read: TGTGCCAGCAGCTTAAGGGAGACC. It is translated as CASSLRET. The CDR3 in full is CASSLRETQYF.

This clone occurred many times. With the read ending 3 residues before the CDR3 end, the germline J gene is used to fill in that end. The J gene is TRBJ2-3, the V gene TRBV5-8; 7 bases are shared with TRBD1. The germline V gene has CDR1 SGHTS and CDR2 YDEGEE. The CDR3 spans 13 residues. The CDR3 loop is CASSSRTGLTQYF. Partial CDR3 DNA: TGTGCCAGCAGCTCGAGGACAGGACTCACG.